This T cell receptor beta chain was retrieved from a study of metastatic and nonmetastatic thyroid tumors. Study in general: The authors compared repertoires across blood and tumor or nodule tissue from malignant and benign thyroid patients.

TCRdb reprocessed the PCR reads using MiXCR. This table holds under 35,000 clones, 30% found once. The CDR3 is 16 residues long. The germline V gene has CDR1 MNHNS and CDR2 SASEGT. Treatment of any kind had been given to no patient before thyroid surgery. Material: blood. The receptor comes from a female donor with papillary thyroid cancer or a benign thyroid nodule (not recorded which). Some clones in this sample may be carry-over from other donors' samples. The V gene is TRBV6-1, the J gene TRBJ2-5, with D tentatively TRBD1 (6 bases). The J call is doubtful: the DNA matches TRBJ2-1 better. The CDR3 DNA is TGTGCCAGCAGTGGGTCCCTAGGGACATTTCGCAATGAGCAGTTCTTC. It is translated as CASSGSLGTFRNEQFF.